This T cell receptor (beta chain) is from a study of T-cell memory formation after mild COVID-19. This clonotype appeared a few times. The CDR3 is 13 amino acids. Germline CDR1 reads MNHEY; CDR2 reads SVGAGI. Deletions cut 0 bases from V and 2 bases from J, with 4 bases between. TCRdb passed the 5' RACE reads through MiXCR, listing each CDR3 protein once. The sample shows 350,000 or so distinct CDR3 sequences, 20% to 25% of them seen only once. The clonotype comes from a man aged 18 to 29 who had mild COVID-19 (a few samples of this study predate the infection). Cell type and time point are not known. Sequenced: PBMCs or a T cell subset sorted from them (not recorded which). This chain connects TRBV6-5 to TRBJ1-2, with unresolved D. DNA for the CDR3: TGTGCCAGCAGTTACTCCGGAAACTATGGCTACACCTTC. Translated, it gives CASSYSGNYGYTF.